The rows below give T cell receptor beta chains drawn from one sample of a study of blood T cell repertoires in COVID-19. Profiled with immunoSEQ multiplex PCR; TCRdb holds only in-frame clones, not every one. The repertoire includes 140,000 to 150,000 clones, under 85% of them detected once, and approximately 8% sits in the top ten. Material: peripheral blood. Source of these receptors: a man between 50 and 59 years old with active or convalescent COVID-19. CDR3s include the opening cysteine and the closing phenylalanine or tryptophan. The D gene is left open where the match is weak. Expanded clones are given a class, and other clones once, few, many or no size at all.

J gene	clone size	V gene	D gene	CDR3 protein	CDR3 DNA
TRBJ2-7	once	TRBV4-2	TRBD2	CASSQVLAGESEQYF	TGTGCCAGCAGCCAAGTTCTAGCGGGAGAGAGCGAGCAGTACTTC
TRBJ1-6	-	TRBV6-5	-	CASSYSPAENSPLHF	TGTGCCAGCAGTTACTCCCCGGCGGAGAATTCACCCCTCCACTTT
TRBJ2-5	-	TRBV4-2	-	CASSLRGETQYF	TGTGCCAGCAGCCTAAGGGGGGAGACCCAGTACTTC
TRBJ2-7	few	TRBV10-3	-	CAISEPRGFYEQYF	TGTGCCATCAGTGAGCCAAGGGGGTTCTACGAGCAGTACTTC
TRBJ1-1	-	TRBV28	-	CASSLLTENTEAFF	TGTGCCAGCAGTTTATTGACAGAGAACACTGAAGCTTTCTTT
TRBJ2-2	-	TRBV5-8	TRBD1	CASSLNRGSTGELFF	TGTGCCAGCAGCTTGAACAGGGGGAGCACCGGGGAGCTGTTTTTT
TRBJ2-7	-	TRBV18	TRBD1	CASSPAPDRVSYEQYF	TGTGCCAGCTCACCAGCTCCGGACAGGGTGTCCTACGAGCAGTACTTC
TRBJ2-1	-	TRBV29-1	TRBD1	CSVEWGPDRGLDYNEQFF	TGCAGCGTTGAATGGGGGCCAGACAGGGGCCTGGATTACAATGAGCAGTTCTTC
TRBJ2-5	-	TRBV9	TRBD2	CASSVGGGTQETQYF	TGTGCCAGCAGCGTAGGGGGAGGGACCCAAGAGACCCAGTACTTC
TRBJ2-3	once	TRBV6-1	TRBD2	CASNREAGPDTQYF	TGTGCCAGCAATAGGGAAGCGGGGCCAGATACGCAGTATTTT
TRBJ2-7	-	TRBV6-5	-	CARRRYEQYF	TGTGCCAGGAGGAGGTACGAGCAGTACTTC
TRBJ1-1	-	TRBV19	-	CASSILPVRVANTEAFF	TGTGCCAGTAGTATCCTCCCCGTTCGGGTGGCTAACACTGAAGCTTTCTTT
TRBJ1-2	-	TRBV2	TRBD1	CASSRDREYGYTF	TGTGCCAGCAGCCGGGACAGGGAGTATGGCTACACCTTC
TRBJ1-6	few	TRBV5-1	-	CASSLSEGSPLHF	TGCGCCAGCAGCTTGTCGGAGGGCTCACCCCTCCACTTT
TRBJ1-6	-	TRBV5-4	-	CASSPIRGGGSPLHF	TGTGCCAGCAGCCCTATTCGGGGGGGTGGATCACCCCTCCACTTT
TRBJ1-4	-	TRBV10-3	TRBD1	CAIQGVGEKLFF	TGTGCCATCCAGGGGGTAGGAGAAAAACTGTTTTTT
TRBJ1-1	-	TRBV7-2	-	CASSLAAGDTEAFF	TGTGCCAGCAGCTTAGCCGCCGGGGACACTGAAGCTTTCTTT
TRBJ1-2	-	TRBV19	-	CASSPDTYGYTF	TGTGCCAGTAGTCCAGACACCTATGGCTACACCTTC
TRBJ2-3	-	TRBV5-1	-	CASSLVQGGGTDTQYF	TGCGCCAGCAGCTTGGTGCAGGGAGGTGGCACAGATACGCAGTATTTT
TRBJ2-7	-	TRBV2	TRBD1	CARRTGVEQYF	TGTGCCAGAAGGACAGGGGTCGAGCAGTACTTC
TRBJ1-5	-	TRBV9	-	CASSAQGQRSQPQHF	TGTGCCAGCAGCGCCCAAGGACAGAGAAGCCAGCCCCAGCATTTT
TRBJ2-7	-	TRBV30	TRBD1	CAWRQGQSSYEQYF	TGTGCCTGGAGACAGGGACAGAGCTCCTACGAGCAGTACTTC
TRBJ1-4	few	TRBV7-9	-	CASSLSQNNEKLFF	TGTGCCAGCAGCTTATCGCAGAATAATGAAAAACTGTTTTTT
TRBJ2-7	-	TRBV27	TRBD2	CASRRDYDYEQYF	TGTGCCAGCAGAAGGGACTACGACTACGAGCAGTACTTC
TRBJ1-5	-	TRBV7-9	TRBD1	CASSLGPSWDRANQPQHF	TGTGCCAGCAGCTTAGGACCCTCTTGGGACAGGGCGAATCAGCCCCAGCATTTT
TRBJ2-5	once	TRBV27	TRBD2	CASSWGLAGGEETQYF	TGTGCCAGCAGTTGGGGACTAGCGGGAGGGGAAGAGACCCAGTACTTC
TRBJ2-5	-	TRBV28	TRBD2	CASSFSGAFQETQYF	TGTGCCAGCTCCTTTAGCGGGGCGTTCCAAGAGACCCAGTACTTC
TRBJ2-3	once	TRBV13	TRBD1	CASSSRQGGTDTQYF	TGTGCCAGCAGCTCCCGACAGGGCGGCACAGATACGCAGTATTTT
TRBJ1-5	few	TRBV19	TRBD1	CASSPPPGQGLSPQHF	TGTGCCAGTAGTCCACCACCGGGACAGGGCTTATCGCCCCAGCATTTT
TRBJ1-5	-	TRBV19	-	CASSPTGLGYPQHF	TGTGCCAGTAGTCCAACAGGGCTTGGATATCCCCAGCATTTT
TRBJ2-2	-	TRBV24-1	TRBD1	CATTNSRGQGEGTGELFF	TGTGCCACCACGAATTCCCGTGGACAGGGGGAAGGCACCGGGGAGCTGTTTTTT
TRBJ2-7	-	TRBV5-6	-	CASSSLTETTSGEQYF	TGTGCCAGCAGCTCCCTGACAGAGACGACCTCCGGAGAGCAGTACTTC
TRBJ2-7	-	TRBV6-6	TRBD1	CASSYRDRVYEQYF	TGTGCCAGCAGTTACCGGGACAGGGTTTACGAGCAGTACTTC
TRBJ2-3	-	TRBV10-3	TRBD1	CAIRGQASTDTQYF	TGTGCCATCAGGGGACAGGCTAGCACAGATACGCAGTATTTT
TRBJ2-3	-	TRBV30	-	CAWSPGLSTDTQYF	TGTGCCTGGAGTCCGGGACTGAGCACAGATACGCAGTATTTT
TRBJ2-7	once	TRBV10-3	TRBD1	CAIRDGTAYEQYF	TGTGCCATCAGGGACGGGACAGCATACGAGCAGTACTTC
TRBJ2-1	-	TRBV5-6	TRBD2	CASTTLAGRAYNEQFF	TGTGCCAGCACCACCCTAGCCGGGAGGGCCTACAATGAGCAGTTCTTC
TRBJ1-5	few	TRBV2	-	CASSEAVRGNQPQHF	TGTGCCAGCAGTGAAGCCGTAAGGGGAAATCAGCCCCAGCATTTT
TRBJ2-5	-	TRBV7-2	TRBD1	CASSPPTGLQETQYF	TGTGCCAGCAGCCCCCCGACAGGGCTCCAAGAGACCCAGTACTTC
TRBJ2-7	-	TRBV6-6	TRBD2	CASSPSGGEQYF	TGTGCCAGCAGTCCCAGCGGGGGAGAGCAGTACTTC
TRBJ2-2	-	TRBV9	-	CASSVLGGPSNTGELFF	TGTGCCAGCAGCGTCCTCGGCGGCCCCTCGAACACCGGGGAGCTGTTTTTT
TRBJ2-1	-	TRBV12-3/TRBV12-4	-	CASSGHQEQFF	TGTGCCAGCAGTGGACACCAGGAGCAGTTCTTC
TRBJ2-3	-	TRBV6-5	-	CASIRTESSTDTQYF	TGTGCCAGCATCCGGACAGAATCTAGCACAGATACGCAGTATTTT
TRBJ2-7	-	TRBV19	TRBD2	CASSTSGRSSYEQYF	TGTGCCAGTAGTACCAGCGGGAGGTCCTCCTACGAGCAGTACTTC
TRBJ2-3	-	TRBV2	TRBD2	CASEGLAGVLDTQYF	TGTGCCAGCGAAGGACTAGCGGGAGTATTGGATACGCAGTATTTT
TRBJ1-5	-	TRBV19	TRBD1	CASTPVGGQGNQPQHF	TGTGCCAGTACCCCAGTAGGGGGACAGGGCAATCAGCCCCAGCATTTT
TRBJ2-1	-	TRBV2	TRBD2	CASIKGLAGVNEQFF	TGTGCCAGCATTAAAGGACTAGCGGGAGTGAATGAGCAGTTCTTC
TRBJ1-1	-	TRBV2	TRBD1	CASWLQGRNTEAFF	TGTGCCAGCTGGTTACAGGGGAGGAACACTGAAGCTTTCTTT
TRBJ2-3	-	TRBV9	-	CASSVGSAPSTDTQYF	TGTGCCAGCAGCGTAGGTAGCGCACCTAGCACAGATACGCAGTATTTT
TRBJ2-7	once	TRBV27	TRBD1	CASSKQGFSEQYF	TGTGCCAGCAGTAAACAGGGGTTTTCCGAGCAGTACTTC
TRBJ1-1	-	TRBV9	TRBD1	CASSPYRGYGTEAFF	TGTGCCAGCAGCCCATACAGGGGATACGGAACTGAAGCTTTCTTT